This is a list of T cell receptor beta chains from one sample in a study of beta chain features in type 1 diabetes. Sequencing used immunoSEQ multiplex PCR; TCRdb keeps in-frame clones, though not all of them. The sample records 250,000 to 350,000 clones, 13% to 15% being singletons. The sample comprised central memory CD4+ T cells from blood. All receptors derive from a man younger than 45 in good health. CDR3s include the opening cysteine and the closing phenylalanine or tryptophan. D genes are given only for firm matches. Rows may omit the clone size; those that give it use once, few, many or a size class.

j_gene,d_gene,v_gene,abundance,CDR3aa,CDR3nt
TRBJ2-2,-,TRBV7-3,few,CASSPQQGNTGELFF,TGTGCCAGCAGCCCTCAACAGGGGAACACCGGGGAGCTGTTTTTT
TRBJ2-1,-,TRBV9,-,CASSQSWTGETYNEQFF,TGTGCCAGCAGCCAATCTTGGACGGGAGAGACCTACAATGAGCAGTTCTTC
TRBJ2-5,-,TRBV30,few,CAWRGAETQYF,TGTGCCTGGAGGGGGGCAGAGACCCAGTACTTC
TRBJ2-3,TRBD2,TRBV7-2,-,CASSPTGGLGTDTQYF,TGTGCCAGCAGCCCCACGGGGGGGCTGGGCACAGATACGCAGTATTTT
TRBJ2-2,-,TRBV7-2,few,CASSLDAASNTGELFF,TGTGCCAGCAGCTTAGACGCTGCGTCGAACACCGGGGAGCTGTTTTTT
TRBJ2-2,TRBD2,TRBV4-3,-,CASSPSGGQNTGELFF,TGCGCCAGCAGCCCCAGCGGGGGGCAGAACACCGGGGAGCTGTTTTTT
TRBJ2-2,-,TRBV11-2,few,CASSLEASTGELFF,TGTGCCAGCAGCTTAGAGGCTAGCACCGGGGAGCTGTTTTTT
TRBJ2-7,-,TRBV27,-,CASSPHPYEQYF,TGTGCCAGCAGCCCGCACCCCTACGAGCAGTACTTC
TRBJ2-3,-,TRBV10-1,-,CASSESGRAAHTQYF,TGCGCCAGCAGTGAGTCTGGGCGAGCGGCTCATACGCAGTATTTT
TRBJ2-2,-,TRBV11-3,many,CASSLADPLQPTGELFF,TGTGCCAGCAGCTTAGCAGACCCCCTTCAACCCACCGGGGAGCTGTTTTTT
TRBJ1-5,-,TRBV28,-,CASSAAGVRNQPQHF,TGTGCCAGCAGCGCGGCTGGGGTTCGCAATCAGCCCCAGCATTTT
TRBJ1-1,-,TRBV7-9,few,CASSPSRPEAFF,TGTGCCAGCAGCCCTAGCCGGCCTGAAGCTTTCTTT
TRBJ1-2,-,TRBV30,-,CAWSLGLGRVYGYTF,TGTGCCTGGAGTCTGGGACTCGGGCGGGTCTATGGCTACACCTTC
TRBJ2-1,-,TRBV27,-,CWLGEQFF,TGTTGGTTGGGTGAGCAGTTCTTC
TRBJ2-1,-,TRBV7-9,-,CASSPRGAILDEQFF,TGTGCCAGCAGCCCCCGGGGAGCTATTCTCGATGAGCAGTTCTTC
TRBJ2-2,TRBD1,TRBV2,-,CASGQDLNTGELFF,TGTGCCAGCGGACAGGACCTGAACACCGGGGAGCTGTTTTTT
TRBJ1-2,TRBD1,TRBV28,few,CASSSGQPYGYTF,TGTGCCAGCAGTTCGGGACAGCCATATGGCTACACCTTC